What follows describes a single TCR beta chain. The antigen is not known. This record comes from a study of T cell responses to AZD1222 COVID-19 vaccine. The study's findings and limits: It was only after the peak T cell response that any repertoires were sampled. Seropositive at baseline were only six AZD1222 recipients.

Assay: immunoSEQ multiplex PCR; the TCRdb copy retains only in-frame clones and omits some. This repertoire shows about 260,000 clones, 93% found once; its top ten account for roughly 0.6%. Germline CDR1 and CDR2: DFQATT and SNEGSKA (reference sequence). The V gene lost 3 bases and the J gene lost 2 bases, with 8 bases spanning the gap. The length of the CDR3 is 12 residues. This rearrangement joins TRBV20-1 to TRBJ2-7, with D unclear. The clonotype was recovered from an adult in good health. Sequenced material: peripheral blood, taken on day 0 of AZD1222 vaccination. DNA of the CDR3: TGCAGTGCTAGTCAACTCACCTACGAGCAGTACTTC. This sequence encodes CSASQLTYEQYF.